A single sample is the source of the 16 T cell receptor beta chains below, sequenced in a study of memory CD4+ T cells and cytomegalovirus serostatus. Some clones are missing from TCRdb's copy, which holds only in-frame ones; the method was immunoSEQ multiplex PCR. The sample has 64,000 or so clones; approximately 71% are singletons. The sort gate was single viable CD3+CD4+CD8-CD45RO+ cells for memory CD4+ T cells. Sequencing was done on a sample of memory CD4+ T cells from blood. The receptors were sampled from an adult in good health and CMV-seronegative.

The chain carries TRBV5-1 and TRBJ1-2; 7 nucleotides match TRBD1. CDR1 and CDR2 from the germline V gene are SGHRS and YFSETQ. J gave up 5 bases and V 0 bases, and 7 bases lay outside the gene matches. The CDR3 spans 15 residues. CDR3 sequence (DNA): TGCGCCAGCAGCTTGGCCGGGACAGAATCTTATGGCTACACCTTC. This sequence encodes CASSLAGTESYGYTF.

The rearrangement links TRBV6-6 to TRBJ2-7, with 7 bases identical to TRBD1. CDR3 length equals 15 residues. The germline V gene has CDR1 MNHNY and CDR2 SVGAGI (reference sequence). Germline trimming cut 5 bases from V and 2 bases from J; bases unmatched to any gene: 9. This CDR3 reads CASSRKTGVPYEQYF. CDR3 nucleotides: TGTGCCAGCAGTCGTAAAACAGGGGTCCCCTACGAGCAGTACTTC.

The genes are TRBV9 and TRBJ2-7, with TRBD2 matching over 7 bases. Germline V CDR1 and CDR2: SGDLS, YYNGEE. The CDR3 runs 15 residues. V shed 4 bases and J 5 bases; nucleotides not matched to a gene: 12. The DNA of the CDR3 is TGTGCCAGCAGCCAGACCCCGGGACTAATGGACGAGCAGTACTTC. This encodes CASSQTPGLMDEQYF.

V and J are TRBV27 and TRBJ1-1; possibly TRBD1 for D (5 bases). Deletions cut 1 base from V and 5 bases from J, with 14 bases between. This CDR3 contains 15 residues. The germline CDR1 and CDR2 sequences are MNHEY and SMNVEV (reference sequence). Here the CDR3 reads CASSLFGGMGTEAFF. The CDR3 DNA is TGTGCCAGCAGTTTATTTGGGGGGATGGGGACTGAAGCTTTCTTT.

The chain recombines TRBV19 with TRBJ2-3, with 9 bases that match TRBD2. CDR3 length: 15 residues. J lost 2 bases, V lost 8 bases, and 8 bases had no gene match. Germline lookup yields CDR1 LNHDA and CDR2 SQIVND (reference sequence). As DNA, the CDR3 is TGTGCCAGTTCTTCATTAGCGGGGGTCACAGATACGCAGTATTTT. Its translation: CASSSLAGVTDTQYF.

The genes are TRBV6-1 and TRBJ2-5, with 9 positions matching TRBD1. J lost 1 base, V lost 7 bases, and 7 bases had no gene match. The CDR3 sequence is 15 residues long. Germline V CDR1 and CDR2: MNHNS, SASEGT. Here the CDR3 reads CASTDGTGSQETQYF. DNA for the CDR3: TGTGCCAGCACCGATGGGACAGGGTCCCAAGAGACCCAGTACTTC.

The chain combines TRBV28 with TRBJ2-2; either TRBD1 or TRBD2 may supply D (5 bases each). V lost 4 bases to trimming and J lost 5 bases, with 17 bases between them. CDR3 size: 16 residues. The V gene's germline CDR1 is MDHEN and CDR2 SYDVKM. CDR3 sequence reads: CASSSQGKGETGELFF. CDR3 coding DNA: TGTGCCAGCAGTTCCCAAGGGAAAGGGGAGACCGGGGAGCTGTTTTTT.

The table lists this clone with a few counts. The chain has TRBV20-1 and TRBJ1-1; 7 bases are shared with TRBD1. V shed 5 bases, J shed 6 bases, and the junction held 0 bases outside the gene matches. The CDR3 spans 10 residues. Germline V gene sequence: CDR1 DFQATT, CDR2 SNEGSKA (reference sequence). CDR3 sequence reads: CSAGQAEAFF. The CDR3 coding sequence is TGCAGTGCTGGACAGGCTGAAGCTTTCTTT.

V is TRBV7-2 and J is TRBJ2-2, with D unclear. The V end lost 5 bases, the J end lost 4 bases, and 8 bases lay between the germline ends. The CDR3 has 13 amino acids. Per germline, CDR1 SGHTA and CDR2 FQGNSA. As DNA, the CDR3 is TGTGCCAGCAGCAAGTGGGGCACCGGGGAGCTGTTTTTT. Its protein product is CASSKWGTGELFF.

This clone was counted once. The V and J genes are TRBV28 and TRBJ1-1, with no clear D. V was trimmed by 5 bases and J by 4 bases, leaving 14 bases between them. CDR1 is MDHEN, CDR2 SYDVKM, per germline. The CDR3 runs 14 residues. The CDR3 DNA is TGTGCCAGCAGTACTCAGGTGGGCGCCACTGAAGCTTTCTTT. Translation gives CASSTQVGATEAFF.

J is TRBJ1-2 and V is TRBV18, with a weak D call TRBD1 (5 bases). This CDR3 contains 15 residues. Germline V gene sequence: CDR1 KGHSH, CDR2 LQKENI. Trimming removed 3 bases at V and 4 bases at J, with 15 bases between. CDR3 loop: CASSPSGEGSYGYTF. The CDR3 coding sequence is TGTGCCAGCTCACCGTCGGGGGAAGGATCCTATGGCTACACCTTC. The full variable domain, with the rest looked up from reference TRBV18 and TRBJ1-2, is NAGVMQNPRHLVRRRGQEARLRCSPMKGHSHVYWYRQLPEEGLKFMVYLQKENIIDESGMPKERFSAEFPKEGPSILRIQQVVRGDSAAYFCASSPSGEGSYGYTFGSGTRLTVV.

The chain joins TRBV11-2 to TRBJ1-5; D call uncertain. Germline CDR1 is SGHAT and CDR2 is FQNNGV. CDR3 size: 13 residues. Trimming cost V 0 bases and J 4 bases, with 4 bases left between them. The CDR3 here is CASSLDRNQPQHF. CDR3 DNA sequence: TGTGCCAGCAGCTTAGATCGGAATCAGCCCCAGCATTTT.

The V call is TRBV29-1, the J call TRBJ2-5; no reliable D call. CDR1 and CDR2 from the germline V gene are SQVTM and ANQGSEA. This CDR3 contains 13 residues. The ends were cut back, 3 bases at V and 1 base at J, with 9 bases in the middle. The CDR3 sequence: CSVDRASQETQYF. CDR3 DNA: TGCAGCGTTGATCGGGCCAGCCAAGAGACCCAGTACTTC.

CDR3 sequence: CASSLAQDLLNYGYTF. CDR3 in DNA: TGTGCCAGCAGCTTGGCGCAGGATCTTCTTAACTATGGCTACACCTTC. J is TRBJ1-2 and V is TRBV5-4; no clear D gene. Between the trimmed V and J ends, which lost 0 bases and 1 base, there was a span of 13 bases. The CDR3 loop spans 16 amino acids. Germline loops: CDR1 SGHNT, CDR2 YYREEE (reference sequence).

This clone was observed a handful of times. Compared with germline, one end of the junction differs, possibly owing to a read error. The genes are TRBV29-1 and TRBJ2-3, with a tentative D call TRBD2 (6 bases). There are 13 residues in the CDR3. The V gene's germline CDR1 is SQVTM and CDR2 ANQGSEA. The CDR3 here is CSASSTSKDTQYF. CDR3 in DNA: TGCAGCGCTTCGTCCACTAGCAAAGATACGCAGTATTTT.

The chain is built from TRBV6-4 and TRBJ1-2; TRBD1 matches at 7 bases. V gave up 6 bases and J gave up 6 bases; unmatched junction bases: 7. The germline gives CDR1 MRHNA, CDR2 SNTAGT. There are 13 residues in the CDR3. CDR3 sequence (DNA): TGTGCCAGCAGCCCGACAGGGAACAATGGCTACACCTTC. This gives the protein CASSPTGNNGYTF.